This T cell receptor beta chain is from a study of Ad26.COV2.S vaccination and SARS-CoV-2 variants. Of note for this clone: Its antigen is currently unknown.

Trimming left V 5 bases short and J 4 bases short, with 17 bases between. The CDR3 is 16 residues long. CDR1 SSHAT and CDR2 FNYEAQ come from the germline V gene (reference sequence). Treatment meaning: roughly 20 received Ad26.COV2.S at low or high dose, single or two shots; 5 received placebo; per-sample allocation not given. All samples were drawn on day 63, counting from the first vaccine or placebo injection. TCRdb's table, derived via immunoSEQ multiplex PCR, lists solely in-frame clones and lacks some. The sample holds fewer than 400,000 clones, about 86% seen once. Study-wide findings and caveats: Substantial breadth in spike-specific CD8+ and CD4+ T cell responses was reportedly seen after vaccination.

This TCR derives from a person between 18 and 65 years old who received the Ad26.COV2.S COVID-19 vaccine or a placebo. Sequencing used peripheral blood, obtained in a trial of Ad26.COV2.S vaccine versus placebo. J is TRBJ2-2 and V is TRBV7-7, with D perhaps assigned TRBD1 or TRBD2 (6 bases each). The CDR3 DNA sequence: TGTGCCAGCAGCGTACAGGGATTCGGGGGCACCGGGGAGCTGTTTTTT. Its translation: CASSVQGFGGTGELFF.